The rows below give T cell receptor beta chains drawn from one sample of a study of early T cells in non-severe SARS-CoV-2 infection. TCRdb ran MiXCR on the 5' RACE reads and lists one entry per CDR3 protein. The sample has 86,000 or so distinct CDR3 sequences, more than 12% seen once; the top ten hold approximately 3.3%. Sequenced material: whole blood. Receptors originate from an adult who was a healthcare worker with PCR-confirmed SARS-CoV-2 infection or an uninfected control (not recorded which). Each CDR3 is given with its conserved first and last residue. D genes are given only for firm matches. A row's size may be missing; if present it is once, few, many or a size class.

clone_size: many; j_call: TRBJ1-5; v_call: TRBV20-1; d_call: NA; cdr3_nt: TGCAGTGCTCCCTACCTAGCAGATAGCAATCAGCCCCAGCATTTT; cdr3_aa: CSAPYLADSNQPQHF
clone_size: NA; j_call: TRBJ2-5; v_call: TRBV20-1; d_call: NA; cdr3_nt: TGCAGTGCTAGTAGAGAGGGCAGGGCCAATCAAGAGACCCAGTACTTC; cdr3_aa: CSASREGRANQETQYF
clone_size: many; j_call: TRBJ1-2; v_call: TRBV7-9; d_call: NA; cdr3_nt: TGTGCCAGCAGCTTACTACTGACAGATAGCTACACCTTC; cdr3_aa: CASSLLLTDSYTF
clone_size: few; j_call: TRBJ2-7; v_call: TRBV9; d_call: NA; cdr3_nt: TGTGCCAGCAGCGTAGATCAAGTCCCCTACGAGCAGTACTTC; cdr3_aa: CASSVDQVPYEQYF
clone_size: few; j_call: TRBJ1-2; v_call: TRBV21-1; d_call: NA; cdr3_nt: TGTGCCAGCAGCAAAGTTGACGGGAGAAACTATGGCTACACCTTC; cdr3_aa: CASSKVDGRNYGYTF
clone_size: NA; j_call: TRBJ1-1; v_call: TRBV20-1; d_call: NA; cdr3_nt: TGCAGTGCTATCGGGCGGAGTGAAGCTTTCTTT; cdr3_aa: CSAIGRSEAFF
clone_size: few; j_call: TRBJ1-5; v_call: TRBV7-9; d_call: TRBD1; cdr3_nt: TGTGCCAGCAGTCTTGAAACAGGGGCAGATCAGCCCCAGCATTTT; cdr3_aa: CASSLETGADQPQHF
clone_size: NA; j_call: TRBJ2-7; v_call: TRBV29-1; d_call: TRBD1; cdr3_nt: TGCAGCGTCGCCGGACAGGTTAACTACGAGCAGAACTTC; cdr3_aa: CSVAGQVNYEQNF
clone_size: many; j_call: TRBJ1-3; v_call: TRBV6-1; d_call: NA; cdr3_nt: TGTGCCAGCACCCTCTTGGTACAGGAGAGCTCTGGAAACACCATATATTTT; cdr3_aa: CASTLLVQESSGNTIYF
clone_size: NA; j_call: TRBJ2-1; v_call: TRBV27; d_call: TRBD1; cdr3_nt: TGTGCCAGCAGTGGGACAGGGAGGAATGAGCAGTTCTTC; cdr3_aa: CASSGTGRNEQFF
clone_size: few; j_call: TRBJ2-3; v_call: TRBV11-2; d_call: NA; cdr3_nt: TGTGCCAGCAGCTTAGAGGGCAGTCGTACAGATACGCAGTATTTT; cdr3_aa: CASSLEGSRTDTQYF
clone_size: NA; j_call: TRBJ2-7; v_call: TRBV6-1; d_call: NA; cdr3_nt: TGTGCCCTACGGCCGCCCTCCTACGAGCAGTACTTC; cdr3_aa: CALRPPSYEQYF
clone_size: few; j_call: TRBJ1-1; v_call: TRBV5-1; d_call: TRBD1; cdr3_nt: TGCGCCAGCAGCACGGGACAGGGAGTCACTGAAGCTTTCTTT; cdr3_aa: CASSTGQGVTEAFF
clone_size: few; j_call: TRBJ2-7; v_call: TRBV6-4; d_call: NA; cdr3_nt: TGTGCCAGCCTCTACGAGCAGTACTTC; cdr3_aa: CASLYEQYF
clone_size: NA; j_call: TRBJ1-6; v_call: TRBV6-2/TRBV6-3; d_call: NA; cdr3_nt: TGTGCCAGCAGCCCGAGACAGAGCTCCTATAATTCACCCCTCCACTTT; cdr3_aa: CASSPRQSSYNSPLHF
clone_size: many; j_call: TRBJ2-1; v_call: TRBV7-6; d_call: NA; cdr3_nt: TGTGCCAGCAGCTCCCCCCCCAATGAGCAGTTCTTC; cdr3_aa: CASSSPPNEQFF
clone_size: few; j_call: TRBJ1-2; v_call: TRBV30; d_call: TRBD1; cdr3_nt: TGTGCCTGGAGAAACCCAGGGACAGCTAACTATGGCTACACCTTC; cdr3_aa: CAWRNPGTANYGYTF
clone_size: many; j_call: TRBJ2-1; v_call: TRBV28; d_call: NA; cdr3_nt: TGTGCCAGCAGATCCAGCTGGCATGAGCAGTTCTTC; cdr3_aa: CASRSSWHEQFF
clone_size: NA; j_call: TRBJ1-4; v_call: TRBV12-3/TRBV12-4; d_call: NA; cdr3_nt: TGTGCCAGCAGTTTAGTAGCGGTTGAAAAACTGTTTTTT; cdr3_aa: CASSLVAVEKLFF
clone_size: many; j_call: TRBJ2-7; v_call: TRBV12-3/TRBV12-4; d_call: NA; cdr3_nt: TGTGCCAGCAGTTTAGACTACCCTAGTAACGAGCAGTACTTC; cdr3_aa: CASSLDYPSNEQYF
clone_size: NA; j_call: TRBJ2-4; v_call: TRBV7-8; d_call: NA; cdr3_nt: TGTGCCAGCAGCTTAGCAGGGATCGCCAAAAACATTCAGTACTTC; cdr3_aa: CASSLAGIAKNIQYF
clone_size: NA; j_call: TRBJ2-1; v_call: TRBV7-6; d_call: NA; cdr3_nt: TGTGCCAGCAGCCAAGGACAGTCCCAAGGCAATGAGCAGTTCTTC; cdr3_aa: CASSQGQSQGNEQFF
clone_size: NA; j_call: TRBJ2-2; v_call: TRBV6-5; d_call: NA; cdr3_nt: TGTGCCAGCAGTTCAGGGAGAGGATACACCGGGGAGCTGTTTTTT; cdr3_aa: CASSSGRGYTGELFF
clone_size: many; j_call: TRBJ1-5; v_call: TRBV6-1; d_call: NA; cdr3_nt: TGTGCCAGCAAGCGGGAGAGGGGCAATCAGCCCCAGCATTTT; cdr3_aa: CASKRERGNQPQHF
clone_size: NA; j_call: TRBJ2-3; v_call: TRBV30; d_call: NA; cdr3_nt: TGTGCCTGGAGTAGAGGAAGAGATACGCAGTATTTT; cdr3_aa: CAWSRGRDTQYF
clone_size: many; j_call: TRBJ2-5; v_call: TRBV5-1; d_call: TRBD2; cdr3_nt: TGCGCCAGTAGGACTAGCGGGGGGACCCAGTACTTC; cdr3_aa: CASRTSGGTQYF
clone_size: many; j_call: TRBJ2-3; v_call: TRBV11-2; d_call: NA; cdr3_nt: TGTGCCAGCAGCTTCGGCAAGGGAATACTGGGCACAGATACGCAGTATTTT; cdr3_aa: CASSFGKGILGTDTQYF
clone_size: many; j_call: TRBJ2-5; v_call: TRBV11-2; d_call: TRBD1; cdr3_nt: TGTGCCAGCAGCTCGGGACAGGGGGCTGGGGCCCAGTACTTC; cdr3_aa: CASSSGQGAGAQYF
clone_size: NA; j_call: TRBJ2-3; v_call: TRBV7-6; d_call: NA; cdr3_nt: TGTGCCAGCAGCTTAGGGGTGATAGGAACAGATACGCAGTATTTT; cdr3_aa: CASSLGVIGTDTQYF
clone_size: NA; j_call: TRBJ2-3; v_call: TRBV3-1; d_call: TRBD2; cdr3_nt: TGTGCCAGCAGCCACCAGCTAGCGGGAGGATCAGATACGCAGTATTTT; cdr3_aa: CASSHQLAGGSDTQYF
clone_size: many; j_call: TRBJ2-3; v_call: TRBV6-6; d_call: NA; cdr3_nt: TGTGCCAGCAGTTACTCGTTGGGACTGAGCACAGATACGCAGTATTTT; cdr3_aa: CASSYSLGLSTDTQYF
clone_size: many; j_call: TRBJ2-7; v_call: TRBV12-2; d_call: NA; cdr3_nt: TGTGCAAGTCGCTACCCCGCGGCCACTCACTACGAGCAGTACTTC; cdr3_aa: CASRYPAATHYEQYF
clone_size: few; j_call: TRBJ2-3; v_call: TRBV12-3/TRBV12-4; d_call: NA; cdr3_nt: TGTGCCAGCAGTCCCTGGGACCTGGTAGATACGCAGTATTTT; cdr3_aa: CASSPWDLVDTQYF
clone_size: many; j_call: TRBJ1-1; v_call: TRBV25-1; d_call: NA; cdr3_nt: TGTGCCAGCAGATCGCCGGAGGGGAATGAAGCTTTCTTT; cdr3_aa: CASRSPEGNEAFF
clone_size: NA; j_call: TRBJ2-1; v_call: TRBV4-1; d_call: NA; cdr3_nt: TGCGCCAGCAGCCAAGTCATAGATTATGAGCAGTTCTTC; cdr3_aa: CASSQVIDYEQFF
clone_size: NA; j_call: TRBJ2-1; v_call: TRBV29-1; d_call: TRBD2; cdr3_nt: TGCAGCGTTGAAGACATCGAACTAGCGGGAGAATGGTACAATGAGCAGTTCTTC; cdr3_aa: CSVEDIELAGEWYNEQFF
clone_size: NA; j_call: TRBJ1-1; v_call: TRBV27; d_call: NA; cdr3_nt: TGTGCCAGCAGTTTATCGTTCAGGGTGGGAGCTTTCTTT; cdr3_aa: CASSLSFRVGAFF
clone_size: many; j_call: TRBJ1-6; v_call: TRBV2; d_call: NA; cdr3_nt: TGTGCCAGCAGGATGGACGGACATAATTCACCCCTCCACTTT; cdr3_aa: CASRMDGHNSPLHF
clone_size: NA; j_call: TRBJ2-3; v_call: TRBV11-2; d_call: NA; cdr3_nt: TGTGCCAGCAGCCCATCCAGCGGCACACCGGAGGCGCAGTATTTT; cdr3_aa: CASSPSSGTPEAQYF
clone_size: many; j_call: TRBJ2-6; v_call: TRBV18; d_call: TRBD1; cdr3_nt: TGTGCCAGCTCACCCCAGGGGGCGCCTGGGGCCAACGTCCTGACTTTC; cdr3_aa: CASSPQGAPGANVLTF
clone_size: once; j_call: TRBJ2-2; v_call: TRBV5-1; d_call: TRBD2; cdr3_nt: TGCGCCAGCAGCTTGATTAGCGGGATGGGCACCGGGGAGCTGTTTTTT; cdr3_aa: CASSLISGMGTGELFF
clone_size: few; j_call: TRBJ2-1; v_call: TRBV4-1; d_call: TRBD2; cdr3_nt: TGCGCCAGCAGCCCCGTCGGGGTACTAGCGGCCAATGAGCAGTTCTTC; cdr3_aa: CASSPVGVLAANEQFF
clone_size: many; j_call: TRBJ2-4; v_call: TRBV29-1; d_call: NA; cdr3_nt: TGCAGCGTCCTAAATCCCAGAGCCAAAAACATTCAGTACTTC; cdr3_aa: CSVLNPRAKNIQYF
clone_size: few; j_call: TRBJ2-7; v_call: TRBV18; d_call: TRBD1; cdr3_nt: TGTGCCAGCTCACCAGACAGGGACGAGCAGTACTTC; cdr3_aa: CASSPDRDEQYF
clone_size: many; j_call: TRBJ1-3; v_call: TRBV29-1; d_call: NA; cdr3_nt: TGCAGCGTTGTGGACGGTAGAAACACCATATATTTT; cdr3_aa: CSVVDGRNTIYF